These 6 T cell receptor beta chains were all obtained from the same sample, sequenced in a study of cytomegalovirus exposure and HLA in healthy donors. The table came from immunoSEQ multiplex PCR; TCRdb's copy has only in-frame clones and leaves some out. Of roughly 180,000 clones listed, around 86% are singletons. Material: PBMCs. Receptors were obtained from a man aged 25-40 years in good health and CMV-seropositive.

The chain is built from TRBV11-3 and TRBJ2-2; D uncertain. CDR1 is SGHNT and CDR2 is YENEEA in the germline V gene. The CDR3 runs to 12 residues. Trimming cost V 5 bases and J 3 bases, with 4 bases left between them. CDR3 amino acids: CASSTYTGELFF. The CDR3 DNA reads as TGTGCCAGCAGCACCTACACCGGGGAGCTGTTTTTT.

The rearrangement links TRBV5-4 to TRBJ1-2; 11 bases match TRBD1. Germline V gene data show CDR1 as SGHNT and CDR2 as YYREEE (reference sequence). V trimming: 0 bases; J trimming: 6 bases; junction bases outside the gene matches: 7. The CDR3 extends over 16 amino acids. The CDR3, as DNA: TGTGCCAGCAGCTTGGGGACAGGGGGCGTTCCGGATGGCTACACCTTC. Translated, it gives CASSLGTGGVPDGYTF.

CDR3 region: CASSPEGGYEQYF. CDR3 DNA: TGTGCCAGCAGCCCTGAGGGGGGCTACGAGCAGTACTTC. V and J are TRBV5-6 and TRBJ2-7, with D possibly being TRBD1 or TRBD2 (6 bases each). Per the germline V gene, CDR1 is SGHDT and CDR2 is YYEEEE. The V and J ends lost 4 bases and 3 bases respectively, with 11 bases between them. The length of the CDR3 is 13 residues. Full variable domain (missing parts from reference TRBV5-6 and TRBJ2-7): DAGVTQSPTHLIKTRGQQVTLRCSPKSGHDTVSWYQQALGQGPQFIFQYYEEEERQRGNFPDRFSGHQFPNYSSELNVNALLLGDSALYLCASSPEGGYEQYFGPGTRLTVT.

The chain is built from TRBV9 and TRBJ2-5; TRBD2 agrees at 8 bases. The CDR3 is 18 residues long. V dropped 4 bases and J dropped 4; count of bases not matched to a gene: 18. Germline loops: CDR1 SGDLS, CDR2 YYNGEE. CDR3 residues: CASSPHGGVEGMGETQYF. The CDR3 DNA reads as TGTGCCAGCAGCCCCCACGGGGGGGTAGAGGGGATGGGAGAGACCCAGTACTTC.

This clone has more than one count but fewer than ten. The chain recombines TRBV6-1 with TRBJ2-7; no reliable D call. V lost 1 base and J 1 base, leaving 5 bases between the germline ends. CDR1 and CDR2 (germline): MNHNS, SASEGT. This CDR3 is 13 amino acids long. The CDR3 sequence is CASSEGWSYEQYF. The CDR3 nucleotides are TGTGCCAGCAGTGAAGGGTGGTCCTACGAGCAGTACTTC.

V gene TRBV7-3 combines with J gene TRBJ2-5; tentatively, D is TRBD2 (6 bases). Germline assignment: CDR1 SGHTA and CDR2 FQGTGA. V was pared by 5 bases and J by 5 bases, with 18 bases between. CDR3 length equals 15 residues. The CDR3: CASSVTGLLEETQYF. The CDR3 DNA is TGTGCCAGCAGCGTTACGGGACTCCTTGAGGAGACCCAGTACTTC. The full variable domain, with the rest looked up from reference TRBV7-3 and TRBJ2-5, is GAGVSQTPSNKVTEKGKYVELRCDPISGHTALYWYRQSLGQGPEFLIYFQGTGAADDSGLPNDRFFAVRPEGSVSTLKIQRTERGDSAVYLCASSVTGLLEETQYFGPGTRLLVL.